Shown below are 2 T cell receptor beta chains from a single sample sequenced in a study of beta chain features in type 1 diabetes. The investigators reverse transcribed all of the isolated RNA, so they sequenced expressed TCRB transcripts. Measured with immunoSEQ multiplex PCR; TCRdb has only the in-frame clones, and not every one. The data contain some 270,000 clones, 11% to 15% of them singletons. Sequenced input: naive CD4+ T cells from blood. All receptors come from a woman aged 40 to 55 in good health.

This chain connects TRBV7-9 to TRBJ2-5, with D perhaps TRBD2 (6 bases). Trimming stripped 3 bases from V and 2 bases from J, with 7 bases between. CDR1 and CDR2 (germline): SEHNR, FQNEAQ (reference sequence). This CDR3 region has 13 residues. CDR3 sequence reads: CASSLEGQETQYF. The CDR3 DNA follows: TGTGCCAGCAGCTTGGAGGGACAAGAGACCCAGTACTTC.

The CDR3 sequence: CASSLEAREETQYF. In DNA form, the CDR3 reads TGCGCCAGCAGCTTGGAGGCTAGGGAGGAGACCCAGTACTTC. The chain carries TRBV5-1 and TRBJ2-5; maybe TRBD2 (5 bases). CDR1 is SGHRS and CDR2 is YFSETQ in the germline V gene. Trimming cost V 0 bases and J 5 bases, with 11 bases left between them. CDR3 length equals 14 residues. The full variable domain, completed using reference TRBV5-1 and TRBJ2-5, is KAGVTQTPRYLIKTRGQQVTLSCSPISGHRSVSWYQQTPGQGLQFLFEYFSETQRNKGNFPGRFSGRQFSNSRSEMNVSTLELGDSALYLCASSLEAREETQYFGPGTRLLVL.